This TCR beta chain was recovered during a study of cytomegalovirus exposure and HLA in healthy donors. General study findings and limits: Some public TCRs appeared in many individuals, while most sequences were rare. Beyond CMV serostatus, there was no information to go on about immune exposure.

The PCR had 60 Vbeta and 13 Jbeta primers. Study processing details: Tens of millions of unique TCR beta chains, 10 million to 13 million of them shared, were counted by a later analysis. Profiling relied on immunoSEQ multiplex PCR, and the TCRdb table lists in-frame clones only, not all of them. The D gene and trimming were derived from the DNA, and the V and J assignments and clone size from that table. The sample carries about 150,000 clones, around 63% recorded once. Germline-derived CDR1 and CDR2 are SGHDN and FVKESK. J lost 5 bases, V lost 2 bases, and 15 bases had no gene match. There are 19 residues in the CDR3. A note on this clone: Its target is not known. This CDR3 is also generated by other DNA sequences in the sample.

The receptor was derived from a human donor in good health. The sequencing sample was made of PBMCs. The rearrangement joins TRBV14 to TRBJ2-1, with 10 bases fitting TRBD1. The CDR3 protein is CASSQFLTYVGQGDNEQFF. CDR3 DNA: TGTGCCAGCAGCCAATTCCTAACCTACGTTGGACAGGGGGACAATGAGCAGTTCTTC.